A selection of T cell receptor beta chains follows, all from one sample in a study of T cells in Graves' hyperthyroidism and ophthalmopathy. MiXCR, applied by TCRdb to the multiplex PCR reads, yields one record per CDR3 protein. The table lists a few hundred thousand distinct CDR3 sequences, about 14% of them singletons. Material for sequencing was blood. Receptors were obtained from a woman aged 30 to 39 with Graves' ophthalmopathy. Both conserved end residues are part of each CDR3. Each record gives: V gene, D gene, J gene, clone size, CDR3 protein, CDR3 DNA. A D gene is named only where the DNA matches it firmly. Clone size is given for some rows only: seen once, a few or many times, or a class if the clone is expanded.

v_call: TRBV19; d_call: NA; j_call: TRBJ1-1; clone_size: NA; cdr3_aa: CASSDQGRDEAFF; cdr3_nt: TGTGCCAGTAGCGACCAAGGACGGGATGAAGCTTTCTTT
v_call: TRBV27; d_call: TRBD1; j_call: TRBJ1-1; clone_size: many; cdr3_aa: CASSITQGANTEAFF; cdr3_nt: TGTGCCAGCAGCATCACCCAGGGGGCGAACACTGAAGCTTTCTTT
v_call: TRBV15; d_call: NA; j_call: TRBJ2-1; clone_size: few; cdr3_aa: CATSRRDNSYNEQFF; cdr3_nt: TGTGCCACCAGCAGAAGGGACAACTCCTACAATGAGCAGTTCTTC
v_call: TRBV28; d_call: NA; j_call: TRBJ2-7; clone_size: many; cdr3_aa: CASSSLVGQYF; cdr3_nt: TGTGCCAGCAGTTCTCTCGTGGGGCAGTACTTC
v_call: TRBV20-1; d_call: TRBD1; j_call: TRBJ2-1; clone_size: NA; cdr3_aa: CSPGTGNAYEQFF; cdr3_nt: TGCAGTCCTGGGACAGGTAATGCATATGAGCAGTTCTTC
v_call: TRBV10-3; d_call: NA; j_call: TRBJ2-3; clone_size: NA; cdr3_aa: CAISTPASTDTQYF; cdr3_nt: TGTGCCATCAGCACCCCGGCAAGCACAGATACGCAGTATTTT
v_call: TRBV15; d_call: NA; j_call: TRBJ2-2; clone_size: NA; cdr3_aa: CATSFRTANTGELFF; cdr3_nt: TGTGCCACCAGCTTTCGGACAGCGAACACCGGGGAGCTGTTTTTT
v_call: TRBV27; d_call: TRBD1; j_call: TRBJ1-5; clone_size: NA; cdr3_aa: CASSLVTGIQPQHF; cdr3_nt: TGTGCCAGCAGTTTAGTGACAGGGATTCAGCCCCAGCATTTT
v_call: TRBV7-9; d_call: NA; j_call: TRBJ2-3; clone_size: many; cdr3_aa: CASSFGGLTDTQYF; cdr3_nt: TGTGCCAGCAGCTTCGGCGGCTTAACAGATACGCAGTATTTT
v_call: TRBV28; d_call: NA; j_call: TRBJ2-5; clone_size: many; cdr3_aa: CASSSLGETQYF; cdr3_nt: TGTGCCAGCAGCTCCCTTGGAGAGACCCAGTACTTC
v_call: TRBV6-5; d_call: NA; j_call: TRBJ1-1; clone_size: many; cdr3_aa: CASSYRGANTEAFF; cdr3_nt: TGTGCCAGCAGTTACAGGGGTGCGAACACTGAAGCTTTCTTT
v_call: TRBV2; d_call: TRBD2; j_call: TRBJ2-3; clone_size: many; cdr3_aa: CARTGGTTDTQYF; cdr3_nt: TGTGCCAGAACGGGGGGGACCACAGATACGCAGTATTTT
v_call: TRBV29-1; d_call: NA; j_call: TRBJ1-2; clone_size: few; cdr3_aa: CSVGTERGYGYGYTF; cdr3_nt: TGCAGCGTTGGGACAGAGCGGGGCTATGGCTATGGCTACACCTTC
v_call: TRBV20-1; d_call: NA; j_call: TRBJ1-1; clone_size: many; cdr3_aa: CSASGGGGGTEAFF; cdr3_nt: TGCAGTGCCTCCGGCGGGGGGGGGGGCACTGAAGCTTTCTTT
v_call: TRBV12-3/TRBV12-4; d_call: TRBD2; j_call: TRBJ2-3; clone_size: many; cdr3_aa: CASSLSSGGDTQYF; cdr3_nt: TGTGCCAGCAGTTTATCTAGCGGGGGTGATACGCAGTATTTT